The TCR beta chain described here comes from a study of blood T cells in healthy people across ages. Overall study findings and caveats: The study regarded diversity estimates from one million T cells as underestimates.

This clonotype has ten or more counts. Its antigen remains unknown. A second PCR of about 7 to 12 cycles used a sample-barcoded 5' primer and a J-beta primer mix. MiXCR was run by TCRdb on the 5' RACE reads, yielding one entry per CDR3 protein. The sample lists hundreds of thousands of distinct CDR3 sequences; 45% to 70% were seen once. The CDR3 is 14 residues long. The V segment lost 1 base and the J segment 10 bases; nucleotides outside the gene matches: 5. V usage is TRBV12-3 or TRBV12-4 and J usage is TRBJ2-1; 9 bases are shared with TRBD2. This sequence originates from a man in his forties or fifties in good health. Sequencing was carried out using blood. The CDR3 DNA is TGTGCCAGCAGTTTAGGCGGGGGGGCCGGCGAGCAGTTCTTC. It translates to CASSLGGGAGEQFF.